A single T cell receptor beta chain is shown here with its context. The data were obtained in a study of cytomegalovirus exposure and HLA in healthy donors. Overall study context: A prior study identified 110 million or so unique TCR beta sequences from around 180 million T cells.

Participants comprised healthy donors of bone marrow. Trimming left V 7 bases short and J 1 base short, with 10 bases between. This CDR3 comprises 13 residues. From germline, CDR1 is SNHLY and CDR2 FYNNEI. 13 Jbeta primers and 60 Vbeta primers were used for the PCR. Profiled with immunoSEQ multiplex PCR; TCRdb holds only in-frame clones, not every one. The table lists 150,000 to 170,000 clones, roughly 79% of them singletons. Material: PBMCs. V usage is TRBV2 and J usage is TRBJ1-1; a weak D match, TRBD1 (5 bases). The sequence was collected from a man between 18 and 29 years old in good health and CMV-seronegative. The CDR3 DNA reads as TGTGCCAGCACATTCCAGGGGAACACTGAAGCTTTCTTT. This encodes CASTFQGNTEAFF.